The 16 T cell receptor beta chains below were found in one sample sequenced in a study of persistence of HIV-infected CD4 T cells. Cells were stimulated with overlapping HIV-1 Gag 15-mer peptides. Memory cells lacking CD40L and CD69 with high CD45RO were sorted. The immunoSEQ assay was version 4, run in survey mode. Assay: immunoSEQ multiplex PCR; the TCRdb copy retains only in-frame clones and omits some. The table lists about 40,000 clones, 70% to 90% of them singletons. No cognate antigen is known for these TCRs. This material consisted of cultured CD4+ T cells from PBMCs, taken from a patient who received antiretroviral therapy. These TCRs come from an adult with HIV. The donor label of this sample is uncertain.

This sequence joins TRBV7-9 and TRBJ2-1, with 9 bases identical to TRBD1. Trimming cost V 4 bases and J 8 bases; bases outside gene matches: 18. CDR3 length: 18 residues. The germline gives CDR1 SEHNR, CDR2 FQNEAQ (reference sequence). The CDR3 region is CASSYRINRGRANYEQFF. CDR3 coding DNA: TGTGCCAGCAGCTATAGGATAAACAGGGGGCGGGCAAATTATGAGCAGTTCTTC.

V is TRBV7-2 and J is TRBJ2-1; D is perhaps TRBD1 (6 bases). CDR3 length equals 16 residues. Trimming took off 1 base at V and 3 bases at J, with 13 bases between the two ends. Germline V gene sequence: CDR1 SGHTA, CDR2 FQGNSA. CDR3: CASSLEGVGIYNEQFF. CDR3 nucleotides: TGTGCCAGCAGCTTAGAGGGGGTAGGGATCTACAATGAGCAGTTCTTC.

The rearrangement uses TRBV6-5 and TRBJ2-3; D possibly corresponds to TRBD1 (5 bases). The V and J ends lost 8 bases and 6 bases respectively, with 15 bases between them. Germline V gene lookup returns CDR1 MNHEY and CDR2 SVGAGI. The CDR3 length is 13 residues. The CDR3 region is CASGAIRPDTQYF. CDR3 in DNA: TGTGCCAGCGGGGCTATCAGGCCCGATACGCAGTATTTT.

The chain is built from TRBV5-1 and TRBJ1-2; the D gene is possibly TRBD1 (6 bases). There are 16 residues in the CDR3. Trimming pared 3 bases from V and 9 bases from J, leaving 24 bases between. CDR1 SGHRS and CDR2 YFSETQ come from the germline V gene. CDR3 region: CASSSGQIRSGVRYTF. CDR3 nucleotide sequence: TGCGCCAGCAGCTCCGGACAGATACGTTCCGGGGTTCGCTACACCTTC.

The genes are TRBV27 and TRBJ2-1, with D maybe TRBD2 (5 bases). The germline V gene has CDR1 MNHEY and CDR2 SMNVEV (reference sequence). V gave up 8 bases and J gave up 6 bases, with 14 bases separating them. The CDR3 covers 13 residues. This chain's CDR3 is CASGPSGSNEQFF. The CDR3 coding sequence is TGTGCCAGCGGGCCCTCGGGGTCCAATGAGCAGTTCTTC.

The chain carries TRBV7-2 and TRBJ2-7, with D perhaps assigned TRBD1 or TRBD2 (6 bases each). CDR1 SGHTA and CDR2 FQGNSA come from the germline V gene. The CDR3 spans 14 residues. V lost 0 bases and J 4 bases, leaving 10 bases between the germline ends. The CDR3 spells CASSLAGGAYEQYF. The CDR3 DNA follows: TGTGCCAGCAGCTTAGCGGGGGGCGCGTACGAGCAGTACTTC. Complete variable domain (other parts from reference TRBV7-2 and TRBJ2-7): GAGVSQSPSNKVTEKGKDVELRCDPISGHTALYWYRQSLGQGLEFLIYFQGNSAPDKSGLPSDRFSAERTGGSVSTLTIQRTQQEDSAVYLCASSLAGGAYEQYFGPGTRLTVT.

The J gene is TRBJ1-2, the V gene TRBV28; TRBD1 aligns across 7 bases. Per the germline V gene, CDR1 is MDHEN and CDR2 is SYDVKM. This CDR3 is 15 amino acids long. J gave up 6 bases and V 3 bases, and 10 bases lay outside the gene matches. CDR3 nucleotide sequence: TGTGCCAGCAGTTTGGCTTCACAGGGGAGGAATGGCTACACCTTC. The encoded protein is CASSLASQGRNGYTF.

This rearrangement joins TRBV5-1 to TRBJ2-3; D is possibly TRBD2 (7 bases). This CDR3 is built from 15 residues. Per germline, CDR1 SGHRS and CDR2 YFSETQ. V shed 1 base and J shed 4 bases, with 13 bases lying between them. The CDR3, as DNA: TGCGCCAGCAGCTTGTTGGGGGGGCGATCAGATACGCAGTATTTT. This gives the protein CASSLLGGRSDTQYF.

V and J are TRBV3-1 (or the pseudogene TRBV3-2) and TRBJ1-1, with D maybe TRBD1 (5 bases). V was pared by 3 bases and J by 3 bases, with 5 bases between. This CDR3 region has 12 residues. Germline V lookup: CDR1 LGHDT, CDR2 YNNKEL (reference sequence). The CDR3 DNA follows: TGTGCCAGCAGCCAGACAGACACTGAAGCTTTCTTT. This translates into CASSQTDTEAFF.

V is TRBV27 and J is TRBJ2-1; D remains ambiguous. This CDR3 spans 16 amino acids. Trimming took 3 bases from V and 0 from J, leaving 12 bases between them. The V gene's germline CDR1 is MNHEY and CDR2 SMNVEV (reference sequence). The CDR3 bases are TGTGCCAGCAGTTTTAGGACGTTTAGCTCCTACAATGAGCAGTTCTTC. It is translated as CASSFRTFSSYNEQFF.

This chain uses TRBV7-2 with TRBJ2-3; 10 nucleotides match TRBD2. Germline-derived CDR1 and CDR2 are SGHTA and FQGNSA. The length of the CDR3 is 18 residues. Trimming cost V 5 bases and J 5 bases; bases outside gene matches: 16. CDR3 amino acids: CASSPQLAGFHRGDTQYF. The DNA for the CDR3 is TGTGCCAGCAGCCCCCAACTAGCGGGGTTCCATAGAGGAGATACGCAGTATTTT.

This sequence joins TRBV6-5 and TRBJ2-4, with D maybe TRBD1 (6 bases). The V and J ends lost 3 bases and 4 bases respectively, with 16 bases between them. Per germline, CDR1 MNHEY and CDR2 SVGAGI. This CDR3 region has 16 residues. Written as DNA, the CDR3 is TGTGCCAGCAGTTATTCCCCCGGGACAAAAAAAAACATTCAGTACTTC. Translation gives CASSYSPGTKKNIQYF.

CDR3 coding DNA: TGCGCCAGCAGCCAAGTCCGGGGGGGGGCGAAAACAGATACGCAGTATTTT. This gives the protein CASSQVRGGAKTDTQYF. This chain connects TRBV4-1 to TRBJ2-3; 8 positions agree with TRBD2. The CDR3 loop spans 17 amino acids. Trimming removed 1 base from V and 3 bases from J; junction bases left unmatched: 9. Germline-derived CDR1 and CDR2 are MGHRA and YSYEKL.

The gene calls are TRBV7-8 and TRBJ2-3; D unclear. The germline gives CDR1 SGHVS, CDR2 FQNEAQ. CDR3 length: 14 amino acids. V lost 0 bases, J lost 5 bases, and 9 bases lay in between. For the CDR3, the DNA is TGTGCCAGCAGCTTAGCGGGAAGGGTAGATACGCAGTATTTT. It yields the protein CASSLAGRVDTQYF.

The gene calls are TRBV5-1 and TRBJ2-3, with TRBD2 identical over 12 bases. The germline CDR1 and CDR2 sequences are SGHRS and YFSETQ. Trimming at V came to 3 bases and at J to 0 bases, leaving 5 bases not matched to a gene. CDR3 length equals 17 residues. The CDR3 DNA is TGCGCCAGCAGCTCGTTACTAGCGGGGGGAAGCACAGATACGCAGTATTTT. Protein sequence: CASSSLLAGGSTDTQYF.

The CDR3 sequence is CSARNYNEQFF. CDR3 nucleotide sequence: TGCAGTGCTAGAAACTACAATGAGCAGTTCTTC. The J gene is TRBJ2-1, the V gene TRBV20-1; the D is unclear. The CDR3 covers 11 residues. V lost 2 bases and J 3 bases, leaving 2 bases between the germline ends. Germline values: CDR1 DFQATT, CDR2 SNEGSKA (reference sequence).